The 9 T cell receptor beta chains listed next were all sequenced from one sample in a study of T cells in Graves' hyperthyroidism and ophthalmopathy. Regions amplified from RNA transcripts were the TCR beta CDR3 regions. When the TCR CDR3 underwent first-round RT-PCR, the HTBI primer set was used. MiXCR, applied by TCRdb to the multiplex PCR reads, yields one record per CDR3 protein. The sample consists of hundreds of thousands of distinct CDR3 sequences, over 35% of them appearing once. The sample taken for sequencing was blood. These receptors all come from a man between 18 and 35 years old with Graves' hyperthyroidism.

This clonotype appeared many times. The rearrangement joins TRBV7-8 to TRBJ2-6; 7 bases are shared with TRBD1. The CDR3 is 16 residues long. Looked up from germline, CDR1 is SGHVS and CDR2 is FQNEAQ. J lost 0 bases, V lost 8 bases, and 7 bases had no gene match. CDR3 in amino acids: CASSWTGGSGANVLTF. DNA of the CDR3: TGTGCCAGCTCCTGGACAGGCGGCTCTGGGGCCAACGTCCTGACTTTC.

The rearrangement uses TRBV7-2 and TRBJ1-5; 8 nucleotides align to TRBD1. Germline V gene sequence: CDR1 SGHTA, CDR2 FQGNSA. Unmatched junction bases numbered 6, after V lost 5 bases and J lost 6 bases. The CDR3 length is 14 residues. CDR3 coding DNA: TGTGCCAGCAGCCGGATGACAGGGGTTCAGCCCCAGCATTTT. Translation: CASSRMTGVQPQHF.

This clonotype was counted only a few times. The chain recombines TRBV5-1 with TRBJ2-7, with D perhaps assigned TRBD1 or TRBD2 (5 bases each). CDR1 and CDR2 from the germline V gene are SGHRS and YFSETQ. V was shortened by 4 bases and J by 7 bases, with 24 bases between the two germline ends. The CDR3 has 16 amino acids. The CDR3 protein is CASSPRVGASLREQYF. CDR3 nucleotide sequence: TGCGCCAGCAGCCCGAGGGTCGGGGCGTCTCTACGAGAGCAGTACTTC.

This rearrangement joins TRBV7-2 to TRBJ2-7; D might be TRBD2 (6 bases). The CDR3 extends over 15 amino acids. The V and J ends lost 5 bases and 0 bases respectively, with 14 bases between them. In germline, CDR1 is SGHTA, CDR2 FQGNSA. The CDR3 nucleotides read TGTGCCAGCAGCCCTCTAGCGCTCGCCTCCTACGAGCAGTACTTC. Its protein is CASSPLALASYEQYF. The complete variable domain, with remaining parts taken from reference TRBV7-2 and TRBJ2-7, reads GAGVSQSPSNKVTEKGKDVELRCDPISGHTALYWYRQSLGQGLEFLIYFQGNSAPDKSGLPSDRFSAERTGGSVSTLTIQRTQQEDSAVYLCASSPLALASYEQYFGPGTRLTVT.

This clonotype was seen a few times. V is TRBV20-1 and J is TRBJ2-5, with 14 nucleotides matching TRBD2. CDR1 and CDR2 (germline): DFQATT, SNEGSKA (reference sequence). J gave up 0 bases and V 5 bases, and 8 bases lay outside the gene matches. The CDR3 has 17 amino acids. The CDR3 loop is CSAPGLAGGLNQETQYF. As DNA, the CDR3 is TGCAGTGCTCCCGGACTAGCGGGAGGTCTCAACCAAGAGACCCAGTACTTC.

This chain connects TRBV7-9 to TRBJ2-5, with a possible D match to TRBD2 (7 bases). The CDR3 runs 15 residues. Looked up from germline, CDR1 is SEHNR and CDR2 is FQNEAQ (reference sequence). Trimming stripped 4 bases from V and 2 bases from J, with 14 bases between. CDR3 bases: TGTGCCAGCAGCTCGGACGGGGGGCTACAAGAGACCCAGTACTTC. Translating it yields CASSSDGGLQETQYF.

The chain has TRBV6-2 or TRBV6-3 and TRBJ1-2, with 9 nucleotides matching TRBD1. Germline values: CDR1 MNHEY, CDR2 SVGEGT. The CDR3 has 15 amino acids. The ends lost 7 bases at V and 2 bases at J; junction bases unmatched: 8. The CDR3 DNA follows: TGTGCCAGCACTTCCGGGACAGGGCTAAACTATGGCTACACCTTC. As protein: CASTSGTGLNYGYTF.

This clonotype appeared many times. The genes are TRBV12-3 or TRBV12-4 and TRBJ1-2; perhaps TRBD1 as D (6 bases). The CDR3 length is 13 residues. V gave up 8 bases and J gave up 7 bases, with 17 bases separating them. The DNA for the CDR3 is TGTGCCAGCTCTACAGGGATAGGGGCTGGCTACACCTTC. Its protein is CASSTGIGAGYTF.

The table lists this clonotype with a few counts. This chain joins TRBV7-6 and TRBJ1-1; D uncertain. Germline CDR1 and CDR2: SGHVS and FNYEAQ. Trimming pared 4 bases from V and 8 bases from J, leaving 11 bases between. The CDR3 runs to 12 residues. This CDR3 is CASSWWREEAFF. The CDR3 DNA reads as TGTGCCAGCAGCTGGTGGAGAGAGGAAGCTTTCTTT.